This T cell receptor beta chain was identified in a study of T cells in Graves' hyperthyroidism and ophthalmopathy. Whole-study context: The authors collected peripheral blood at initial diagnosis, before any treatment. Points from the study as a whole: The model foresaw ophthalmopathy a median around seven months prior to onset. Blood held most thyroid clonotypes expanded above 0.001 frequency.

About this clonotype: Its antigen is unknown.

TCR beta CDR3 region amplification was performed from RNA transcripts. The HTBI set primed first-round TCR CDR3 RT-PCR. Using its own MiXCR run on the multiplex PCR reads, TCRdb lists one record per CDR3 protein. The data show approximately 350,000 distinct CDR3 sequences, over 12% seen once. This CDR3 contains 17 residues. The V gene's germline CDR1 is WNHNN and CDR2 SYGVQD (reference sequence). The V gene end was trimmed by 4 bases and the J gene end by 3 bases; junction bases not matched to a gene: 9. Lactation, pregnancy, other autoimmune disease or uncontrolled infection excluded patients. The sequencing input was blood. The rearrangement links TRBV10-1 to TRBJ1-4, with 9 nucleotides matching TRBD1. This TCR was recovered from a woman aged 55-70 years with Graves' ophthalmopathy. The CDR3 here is CASSAMRRTGANEKLFF. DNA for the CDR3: TGCGCCAGCAGTGCGATGAGACGGACAGGGGCTAATGAAAAACTGTTTTTT.